The 25 T cell receptor beta chains below all came from one sample that was sequenced in a study of cytomegalovirus exposure and HLA in healthy donors. The PCR had 60 Vbeta and 13 Jbeta primers. Profiled with immunoSEQ multiplex PCR; TCRdb holds only in-frame clones, not every one. The sample yields approximately 130,000 clones, 77% seen once. Sequenced: PBMCs. These TCRs come from a man between 18 and 29 years old in good health and CMV-seropositive.

This clone was picked up one time. CDR3 in amino acids: CASSLAVRESEQYF. CDR3 DNA sequence: TGTGCCAGCAGCTTGGCCGTCAGGGAAAGCGAGCAGTACTTC. J is TRBJ2-7 and V is TRBV5-4; possible D gene TRBD1, 5 bases. CDR1 is SGHNT, CDR2 YYREEE, per germline (reference sequence). V was cut by 0 bases and J by 6 bases, with 13 bases left in between. The CDR3 runs 14 residues.

The rearrangement joins TRBV14 to TRBJ1-2; D is unresolved. V was shortened by 1 base and J by 4 bases, with 13 bases between the two germline ends. The V gene's germline CDR1 is SGHDN and CDR2 FVKESK. CDR3 length equals 15 residues. The CDR3 here is CASSQGYGFGYGYTF. DNA for the CDR3: TGTGCCAGCAGCCAAGGATACGGGTTTGGCTATGGCTACACCTTC.

The chain uses TRBV5-6 and TRBJ2-3, with 8 bases fitting TRBD2. Germline loops: CDR1 SGHDT, CDR2 YYEEEE. Germline trimming cut 4 bases from V and 5 bases from J; bases unmatched to any gene: 6. There are 14 residues in the CDR3. The CDR3 loop is CASSPRGGIDTQYF. In nucleotides, the CDR3 is TGTGCCAGCAGCCCCCGCGGGGGGATAGATACGCAGTATTTT.

The chain's CDR3 is CASSLVAGGRFYEQYF. CDR3 DNA: TGTGCCAGCAGCTTAGTAGCGGGGGGGCGATTCTACGAGCAGTACTTC. V usage is TRBV11-2 and J usage is TRBJ2-7; 11 nucleotides agree with TRBD2. The germline CDR1 and CDR2 sequences are SGHAT and FQNNGV. CDR3 length: 16 amino acids. Trimming took 1 base from V and 3 from J; bases not matched to a gene: 5.

The chain has TRBV28 and TRBJ2-5, with D possibly being TRBD2 (6 bases). The last part of the DNA fits TRBJ2-7 better; the J call may be wrong. Germline CDR1 and CDR2: MDHEN and SYDVKM. This CDR3 spans 14 amino acids. The CDR3 here is CASLESRGNYEQYF. The CDR3 nucleotides are TGTGCCAGCCTCGAATCACGGGGGAACTACGAGCAGTACTTC.

Comments on this clone: At one boundary the junction diverges from the germline segment, which might be a read error. The chain links TRBV7-7 to TRBJ1-3, with D tentatively TRBD1 (5 bases). Per the germline V gene, CDR1 is SSHAT and CDR2 is FNYEAQ (reference sequence). This CDR3 spans 17 amino acids. CDR3 DNA: TGTGCTAGCAGCTTAAATCAGGGACTGTTCTCTGGAAACACCATATATTTT. Its protein is CASSLNQGLFSGNTIYF. Variable domain in full (rest from reference TRBV7-7 and TRBJ1-3): GAGVSQSPRYKVTKRGQDVTLRCDPISSHATLYWYQQALGQGPEFLTYFNYEAQPDKSGLPSDRFSAERPEGSISTLTIQRTEQRDSAMYRCASSLNQGLFSGNTIYFGEGSWLTVV.

This clone was observed a few times. The chain combines TRBV28 with TRBJ1-3; D is ambiguous. The CDR3 is made up of 12 amino acids. Germline V CDR1 and CDR2: MDHEN, SYDVKM. Between the trimmed V and J ends, which lost 5 bases and 7 bases, there was a span of 9 bases. CDR3 sequence: CASSALLNTIYF. In nucleotides, the CDR3 is TGTGCCAGCAGTGCGCTCCTTAACACCATATATTTT. The full variable domain, in which reference TRBV28 and TRBJ1-3 provide the parts outside the CDR3, is DVKVTQSSRYLVKRTGEKVFLECVQDMDHENMFWYRQDPGLGLRLIYFSYDVKMKEKGDIPEGYSVSREKKERFSLILESASTNQTSMYLCASSALLNTIYFGEGSWLTVV.

V and J are TRBV6-1 and TRBJ1-2; 9 positions agree with TRBD1. This CDR3 spans 16 amino acids. The ends lost 2 bases at V and 3 bases at J; junction bases unmatched: 7. Germline V CDR1 and CDR2: MNHNS, SASEGT. CDR3 sequence: CASSEHVGQGHYGYTF. As DNA, the CDR3 is TGTGCCAGCAGTGAACACGTAGGACAGGGGCACTATGGCTACACCTTC.

This chain links TRBV5-1 with TRBJ1-6; D is undetermined. CDR3 size: 16 residues. Germline loops: CDR1 SGHRS, CDR2 YFSETQ. V was pared by 4 bases and J by 8 bases, with 19 bases between. CDR3 amino acids: CASSPIRPQRDSPLHF. CDR3 sequence (DNA): TGCGCCAGCAGCCCCATTCGCCCCCAGAGGGATTCACCCCTCCACTTT. Full variable domain (missing parts from reference TRBV5-1 and TRBJ1-6): KAGVTQTPRYLIKTRGQQVTLSCSPISGHRSVSWYQQTPGQGLQFLFEYFSETQRNKGNFPGRFSGRQFSNSRSEMNVSTLELGDSALYLCASSPIRPQRDSPLHFGNGTRLTVT.

The genes are TRBV15 and TRBJ2-5, with 10 bases that match TRBD2. This CDR3 spans 15 amino acids. Germline assignment: CDR1 LNHNV and CDR2 YYDKDF (reference sequence). Germline trimming cut 3 bases from V and 5 bases from J; bases unmatched to any gene: 6. The CDR3 reads CATSSLAGAGETQYF. For the CDR3, the DNA is TGTGCCACCAGCAGCCTAGCGGGGGCTGGGGAGACCCAGTACTTC. Looking up the rest from reference TRBV15 and TRBJ2-5 gives the full variable domain: DAMVIQNPRYQVTQFGKPVTLSCSQTLNHNVMYWYQQKSSQAPKLLFHYYDKDFNNEADTPDNFQSRRPNTSFCFLDIRSPGLGDTAMYLCATSSLAGAGETQYFGPGTRLLVL.

This chain uses TRBV5-1 with TRBJ1-5, with unresolved D. The germline gives CDR1 SGHRS, CDR2 YFSETQ. V dropped 2 bases and J dropped 3 bases, with 6 bases sitting between them. This CDR3 region has 13 residues. In DNA, the CDR3 is TGCGCCAGCAGCTTAAACAACAATCAGCCCCAGCATTTT. Its translation: CASSLNNNQPQHF.

The V call is TRBV29-1, the J call TRBJ1-2; D remains unclear. This CDR3 is built from 11 residues. V lost 6 bases, J lost 1 base, and 6 bases lay in between. CDR1 and CDR2 from the germline V gene are SQVTM and ANQGSEA. The CDR3 nucleotides are TGCAGCGTGTGGAGTAACTATGGCTACACCTTC. The encoded protein is CSVWSNYGYTF.

The V and J genes are TRBV5-1 and TRBJ1-5; the D gene is possibly TRBD1 (5 bases). Germline CDR1 and CDR2: SGHRS and YFSETQ. The CDR3 sequence is 14 residues long. With 1 base removed from V and 4 bases from J, the gap between germline ends came to 9 bases. DNA for the CDR3: TGCGCCAGCAGCTTGTATGCAGGGAATCAGCCCCAGCATTTT. Translation gives CASSLYAGNQPQHF. Full variable domain (remainder filled in from reference TRBV5-1 and TRBJ1-5): KAGVTQTPRYLIKTRGQQVTLSCSPISGHRSVSWYQQTPGQGLQFLFEYFSETQRNKGNFPGRFSGRQFSNSRSEMNVSTLELGDSALYLCASSLYAGNQPQHFGDGTRLSIL.

This clone came up a few times. The J gene is TRBJ2-7, the V gene TRBV6-1, with 9 bases aligning to TRBD2. V lost 2 bases to trimming and J lost 7 bases; unmatched junction nucleotides: 12. Per germline, CDR1 MNHNS and CDR2 SASEGT. The CDR3 extends over 16 amino acids. The chain's CDR3 is CASSESAGGPLEEQYF. The CDR3 nucleotides read TGTGCCAGCAGTGAAAGTGCGGGAGGGCCGTTGGAAGAGCAGTACTTC.

The J gene is TRBJ1-4, the V gene TRBV7-9; D gene uncertain. Germline-derived CDR1 and CDR2 are SEHNR and FQNEAQ (reference sequence). The CDR3 is 16 residues long. V lost 1 base, J lost 3 bases, and 12 bases lay in between. Here the CDR3 reads CASSLVMGQPNEKLFF. CDR3 nucleotides: TGTGCCAGCAGCTTAGTAATGGGCCAGCCTAATGAAAAACTGTTTTTT. The full variable domain, rest sourced from reference TRBV7-9 and TRBJ1-4, is DTGVSQNPRHKITKRGQNVTFRCDPISEHNRLYWYRQTLGQGPEFLTYFQNEAQLEKSRLLSDRFSAERPKGSFSTLEIQRTEQGDSAMYLCASSLVMGQPNEKLFFGSGTQLSVL.

The V gene is TRBV6-5, the J gene TRBJ1-1, with 7 bases fitting TRBD1. The CDR3 covers 12 residues. J was trimmed by 8 bases and V by 2 bases; bases with no gene match: 2. Germline V gives CDR1 MNHEY, CDR2 SVGAGI. The CDR3 bases are TGTGCCAGCAGTTACCAGGGACAGGAAGCTTTCTTT. Translated, it gives CASSYQGQEAFF.

This chain uses TRBV11-3 with TRBJ2-3; 9 bases map to TRBD1. The CDR3 is 16 residues long. The germline gives CDR1 SGHNT, CDR2 YENEEA. V shed 5 bases and J 0 bases; nucleotides not matched to a gene: 6. The CDR3 loop reads CASSPLGTGSTDTQYF. CDR3 bases: TGTGCCAGCAGCCCACTCGGGACAGGGAGCACAGATACGCAGTATTTT.

This chain uses TRBV11-3 with TRBJ2-3; the D is unclear. The J call could be wrong; TRBJ1-5 is a better fit for the DNA end. The V gene's germline CDR1 is SGHNT and CDR2 YENEEA. This CDR3 comprises 16 residues. The CDR3 region has the DNA TGTGCCAGCAGCGAAGGACTAGCGGGGATCACAGATACGCAGCATTTT. It yields the protein CASSEGLAGITDTQHF.

V usage is TRBV11-3 and J usage is TRBJ1-1; 7 bases map to TRBD1. The J segment lost 3 bases and the V segment lost 0 bases, leaving 1 base of the junction unmatched. CDR3 length equals 14 residues. The germline CDR1 and CDR2 sequences are SGHNT and YENEEA. The CDR3 DNA sequence: TGTGCCAGCAGCTTAGAAGGGGGCGACACTGAAGCTTTCTTT. Protein sequence: CASSLEGGDTEAFF.

This chain's CDR3 is CASSPGQALQPQHF. The CDR3 nucleotides read TGTGCCAGCAGCCCAGGACAAGCCCTACAGCCCCAGCATTTT. The chain has TRBV27 and TRBJ1-5, with D possibly being TRBD1 (5 bases). Trimming removed 6 bases from V and 7 bases from J, with 16 bases in between. Germline V gene data show CDR1 as MNHEY and CDR2 as SMNVEV (reference sequence). This CDR3 comprises 14 residues.

The chain has TRBV27 and TRBJ2-5; 7 bases fit TRBD2. Germline assignment: CDR1 MNHEY and CDR2 SMNVEV (reference sequence). The CDR3 sequence is 19 residues long. The V and J ends lost 5 bases and 3 bases, in that order; junction bases with no gene match: 21. CDR3 in DNA: TGTGCCAGCAGTCCACAGATCAGGGCCCGAGGTCTAGCGGAAGAGACCCAGTACTTC. Protein product: CASSPQIRARGLAEETQYF.

The chain employs TRBV11-2 and TRBJ2-7; 9 bases match TRBD2. The length of the CDR3 is 15 residues. J was trimmed by 3 bases and V by 0 bases; bases with no gene match: 3. Germline CDR1 reads SGHAT; CDR2 reads FQNNGV. CDR3 protein: CASSLESSGSYEQYF. In nucleotides, the CDR3 is TGTGCCAGCAGCTTAGAGAGTAGCGGGAGCTACGAGCAGTACTTC.

The chain combines TRBV4-2 with TRBJ2-7; 10 bases fit TRBD2. With 2 bases clipped from V and 6 bases from J, the junction kept 10 bases outside the gene matches. This CDR3 has 16 amino acids. The V gene's germline CDR1 is LGHNA and CDR2 YNFKEQ. The CDR3 nucleotides are TGTGCCAGCAGCCAACCCCCTAGCGGGGGTTCGGGCGAGCAGTACTTC. Protein product: CASSQPPSGGSGEQYF.

The chain couples TRBV9 to TRBJ2-3, with 7 bases fitting TRBD2. After removal of 0 bases from V and 3 bases from J, the junction contained 10 bases not matched to a gene. The CDR3 contains 17 residues. Germline V lookup: CDR1 SGDLS, CDR2 YYNGEE. CDR3: CASSVGVAGASTDTQYF. CDR3 DNA sequence: TGTGCCAGCAGCGTAGGAGTCGCGGGAGCGTCGACAGATACGCAGTATTTT.

This chain links TRBV9 with TRBJ2-3, with 8 bases lining up with TRBD2. Germline V gene lookup returns CDR1 SGDLS and CDR2 YYNGEE. The J segment lost 1 base and the V segment lost 2 bases, leaving 3 bases of the junction unmatched. This CDR3 spans 15 amino acids. DNA for the CDR3: TGTGCCAGCAGCGTGGCGGGAGGAGGCACAGATACGCAGTATTTT. This codes for CASSVAGGGTDTQYF.